This section outlines one T cell receptor (beta chain) sequence together with its context. Its cognate antigen is unknown. A J-beta primer mix and a sample-barcoded 5' primer were used in a second PCR of roughly 6 to 11 cycles. Each CDR3 protein gets one entry after TCRdb re-called the 5' RACE reads with MiXCR. The table shows about 1.4 million distinct CDR3 sequences, with 55% to 75% occurring only once. This entry belongs to a study of blood T cells in healthy people across ages. At least 7 million PBMCs were isolated per sample. Study outcomes and limitations: Donor CMV status was unknown, possibly confounding expanded clonotype changes.

The sequence came from a man between 18 and 35 years old in good health. The sample taken for sequencing was blood.

This CDR3 is CASSQYRDSNYGYTF. For the CDR3, the DNA is TGTGCCAGCAGCCAATACCGGGACAGCAACTATGGCTACACCTTC. The chain is built from TRBV14 and TRBJ1-2; 7 bases align to TRBD1. CDR1 SGHDN and CDR2 FVKESK come from the germline V gene. Trimming at V came to 2 bases and at J to 2 bases, leaving 5 bases not matched to a gene. This CDR3 spans 15 amino acids.